This T cell receptor (beta chain) stems from a study of T cell responses to AZD1222 COVID-19 vaccine (dated by TCRdb to the early 2020s). Looking at the study overall: AZD1222 recipients whose second dose came at about 4 weeks and those whose second dose came at about 12 weeks were combined into one group, since spike-specific TCR depth and breadth did not differ between the two schedules. TCR sequencing was performed for roughly 250 trial participants, of whom about 200 were given two doses of AZD1222 and roughly 25 were given two doses of MenACWY control vaccine. Trial participants were enrolled into age subgroups of 18-55, 56-69 and 70-plus years, which contained 148, 28 and 57 TCR-sequenced participants, respectively.

Comment on this clone: This receptor's antigen is unknown. Base qualities are missing; no much larger clone stands one base away.

V is shortened by 2 bases, J by 5 bases, and the region joining them spans 19 bases. From its cysteine to its phenylalanine, the CDR3 spans 16 amino acids. The CDR3 DNA has 48 bases and is translated from base 1. CDR1 and CDR2 were assigned from the germline V gene (reference sequence) as LGHDT and YNNKEL. The CDR3 regions of human TCRbeta chains were analyzed by immunosequencing. Per the source publication's procedure: TCRs in the repertoires were compared against a reference library of SARS-CoV-2-specific TCRs that had been generated with the MIRA antigen-specificity platform. Breadth was defined as the fraction of unique TCRs that were SARS-CoV-2-associated, and depth was defined as the fraction of total T cells that were SARS-CoV-2-associated. Using the MIRA data, every spike-specific TCR was mapped to the spike region that the TCR reacted to and assigned to either a CD4 or a CD8 class. Log10-transformed breadth and depth values were compared by one-way ANOVA with Sidak's multiple comparisons tests. Not all clones reach the TCRdb copy of this immuneACCESS table, which keeps in-frame sequences only. Checked studies attribute under half of the gap to unresolved V genes and leave the rest unexplained. That table furnishes V, J and clone size, whereas the DNA furnished D and trimming. For this sample the table gives around 97,000 clones, of which roughly 88% were detected only once. About 5% of the sample comes from the top ten.

The time point label, read with the paper, signifies: baseline before first vaccination. Vaccinee samples were obtained from the UK trials COV001 and COV002, which included a single-blind randomized controlled phase 2/3 trial of AZD1222 (ChAdOx1 nCoV-19) in healthy adults. For TCRbeta chain sequencing, PBMC samples from trial participants were taken at day 0 and at day 28 after the second dose. Results and caveats for the whole study, not just this receptor: In the small 56-69-year group, the increase in depth fell short of significance, most likely because of low power. Because no samples from the day 14 peak response were available, repertoires could be characterized only after the peak T cell response. Participants were mostly white British and included more females than males, and it was suggested by the authors that clonal diversity may have been underestimated. Reportedly, close to half of the unique spike-specific TCRs recognized epitopes lying outside the regions that are mutated in the B.1.351 and B.1.1.7 variants. The vaccine-associated CD4 TCRs covered the entire spike protein, and the dominant responses fell in regions 160-218 and 743-854. Only six AZD1222 recipients were SARS-CoV-2 seropositive at baseline, limiting conclusions about previously exposed vaccinees. After two AZD1222 doses, spike-specific TCR breadth and depth were significantly higher than at day 0 and than in MenACWY recipients.

The sequence derives from an adult in good health. The chain is assembled from TRBV3-1 (or the pseudogene TRBV3-2) and TRBJ2-7; TRBD2 might be the D gene, on 7 matching bases. Sample: peripheral blood, taken on day 0 of AZD1222 vaccination. The CDR3 loop reads CASSQIGGPKPHEQYF. The sequenced DNA: TGTGCCAGCAGCCAAATCGGGGGGCCCAAGCCCCACGAGCAGTACTTC.